The TCR beta chain described here comes from a study of control samples from healthy donors and cancer patients. The protocol was immunoSEQ multiplex PCR, while the TCRdb copy is restricted to in-frame clones and leaves out a portion. The sample lists roughly 150,000 clones, roughly 93% occurring once. Germline CDR1 SEHNR, CDR2 FQNEAQ (reference sequence). This CDR3 has 11 residues. V was cut by 0 bases and J by 8 bases, with 4 bases left in between. The rearrangement joins TRBV7-9 to TRBJ1-1; D remains ambiguous. The sequencing sample was made of blood. The receptor's source is a man aged 50 to 59 in good health. In DNA form, the CDR3 reads TGTGCCAGCAGCTTAGCTGGGGAAGCTTTCTTT. It specifies CASSLAGEAFF. Full variable domain (missing parts from reference TRBV7-9 and TRBJ1-1): DTGVSQNPRHKITKRGQNVTFRCDPISEHNRLYWYRQTLGQGPEFLTYFQNEAQLEKSRLLSDRFSAERPKGSFSTLEIQRTEQGDSAMYLCASSLAGEAFFGQGTRLTVV.